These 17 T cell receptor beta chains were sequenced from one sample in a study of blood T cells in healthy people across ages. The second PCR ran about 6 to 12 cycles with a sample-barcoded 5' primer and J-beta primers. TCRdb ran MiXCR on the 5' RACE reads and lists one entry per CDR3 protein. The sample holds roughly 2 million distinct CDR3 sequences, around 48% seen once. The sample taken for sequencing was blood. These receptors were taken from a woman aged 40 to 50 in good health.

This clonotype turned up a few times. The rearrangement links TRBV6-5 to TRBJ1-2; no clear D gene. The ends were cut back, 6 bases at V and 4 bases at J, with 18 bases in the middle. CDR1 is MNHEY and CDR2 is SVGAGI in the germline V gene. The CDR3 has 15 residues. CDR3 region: CASSLNMGIGYGYTF. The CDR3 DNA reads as TGTGCCAGCAGCCTAAATATGGGAATCGGCTATGGCTACACCTTC.

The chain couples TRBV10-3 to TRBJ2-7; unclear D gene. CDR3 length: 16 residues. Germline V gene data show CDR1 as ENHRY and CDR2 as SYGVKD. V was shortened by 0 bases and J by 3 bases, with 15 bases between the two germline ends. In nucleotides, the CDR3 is TGTGCCATCAGTGAGTCGCTTGGTGGGAAATACTACGAGCAGTACTTC. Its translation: CAISESLGGKYYEQYF.

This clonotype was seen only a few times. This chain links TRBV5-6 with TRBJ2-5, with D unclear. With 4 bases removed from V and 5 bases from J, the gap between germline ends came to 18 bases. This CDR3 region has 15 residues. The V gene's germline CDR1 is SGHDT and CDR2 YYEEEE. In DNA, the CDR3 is TGTGCCAGCAGCCTTATGACGGACCTCCGGGAGACCCAGTACTTC. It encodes CASSLMTDLRETQYF. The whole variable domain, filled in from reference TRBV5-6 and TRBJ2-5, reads DAGVTQSPTHLIKTRGQQVTLRCSPKSGHDTVSWYQQALGQGPQFIFQYYEEEERQRGNFPDRFSGHQFPNYSSELNVNALLLGDSALYLCASSLMTDLRETQYFGPGTRLLVL.

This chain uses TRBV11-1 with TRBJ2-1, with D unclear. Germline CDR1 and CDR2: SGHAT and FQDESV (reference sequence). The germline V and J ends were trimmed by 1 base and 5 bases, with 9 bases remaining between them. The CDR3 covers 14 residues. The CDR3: CASSLVDQNNEQFF. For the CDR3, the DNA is TGTGCCAGCAGCTTAGTGGATCAGAACAATGAGCAGTTCTTC.

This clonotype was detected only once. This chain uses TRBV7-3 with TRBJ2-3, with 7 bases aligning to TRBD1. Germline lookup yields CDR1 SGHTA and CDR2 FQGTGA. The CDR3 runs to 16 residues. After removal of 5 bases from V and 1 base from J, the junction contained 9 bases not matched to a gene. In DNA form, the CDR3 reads TGTGCCAGCAGCATTAGGACAGGAAGGGGCACAGATACGCAGTATTTT. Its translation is CASSIRTGRGTDTQYF.

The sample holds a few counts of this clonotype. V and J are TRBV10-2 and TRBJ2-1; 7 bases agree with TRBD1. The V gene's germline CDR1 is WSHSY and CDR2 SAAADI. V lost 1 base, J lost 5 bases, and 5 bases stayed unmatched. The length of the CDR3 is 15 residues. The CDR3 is CASSELGQADNEQFF. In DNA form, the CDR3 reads TGCGCCAGCAGTGAGTTAGGACAGGCCGACAATGAGCAGTTCTTC.

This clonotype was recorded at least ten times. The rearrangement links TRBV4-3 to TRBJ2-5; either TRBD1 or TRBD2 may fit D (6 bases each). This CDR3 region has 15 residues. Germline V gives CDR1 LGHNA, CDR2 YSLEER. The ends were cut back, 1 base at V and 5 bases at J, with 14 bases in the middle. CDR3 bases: TGCGCCAGCAGCCAAGGAAGGGGGGCCTTCGAGACCCAGTACTTC. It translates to CASSQGRGAFETQYF.

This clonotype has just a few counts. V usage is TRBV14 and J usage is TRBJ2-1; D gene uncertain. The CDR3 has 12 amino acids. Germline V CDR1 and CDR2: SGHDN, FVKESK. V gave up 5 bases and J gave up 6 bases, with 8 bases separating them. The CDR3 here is CASSGQTNEQFF. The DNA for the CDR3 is TGTGCCAGCAGCGGGCAGACCAATGAGCAGTTCTTC.

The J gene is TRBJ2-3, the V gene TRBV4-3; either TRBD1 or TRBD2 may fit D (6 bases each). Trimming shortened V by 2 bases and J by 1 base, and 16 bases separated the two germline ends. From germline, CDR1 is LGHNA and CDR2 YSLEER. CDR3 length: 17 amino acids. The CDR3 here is CASSQSQGGIGTDTQYF. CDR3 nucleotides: TGCGCCAGCAGCCAATCTCAAGGGGGGATAGGCACAGATACGCAGTATTTT.

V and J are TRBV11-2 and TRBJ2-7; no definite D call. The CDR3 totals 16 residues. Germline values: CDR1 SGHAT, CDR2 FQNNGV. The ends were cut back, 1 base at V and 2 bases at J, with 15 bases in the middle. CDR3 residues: CASSLGADPTTYEQYF. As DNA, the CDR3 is TGTGCCAGCAGCTTAGGCGCCGACCCCACAACCTACGAGCAGTACTTC.

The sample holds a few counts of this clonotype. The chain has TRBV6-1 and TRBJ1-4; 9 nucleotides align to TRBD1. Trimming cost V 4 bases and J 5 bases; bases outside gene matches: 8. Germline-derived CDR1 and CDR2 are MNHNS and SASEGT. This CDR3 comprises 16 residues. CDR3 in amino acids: CASSVTPGTGNEKLFF. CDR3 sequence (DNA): TGTGCCAGCAGTGTCACCCCCGGGACAGGGAATGAAAAACTGTTTTTT.

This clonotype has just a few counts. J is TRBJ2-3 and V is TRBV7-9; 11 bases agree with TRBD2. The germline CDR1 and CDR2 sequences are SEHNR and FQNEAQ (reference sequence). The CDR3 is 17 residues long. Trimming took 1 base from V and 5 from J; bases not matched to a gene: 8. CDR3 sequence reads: CASSLDTSGGQQDTQYF. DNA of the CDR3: TGTGCCAGCAGCTTAGATACTAGCGGGGGCCAACAAGATACGCAGTATTTT.

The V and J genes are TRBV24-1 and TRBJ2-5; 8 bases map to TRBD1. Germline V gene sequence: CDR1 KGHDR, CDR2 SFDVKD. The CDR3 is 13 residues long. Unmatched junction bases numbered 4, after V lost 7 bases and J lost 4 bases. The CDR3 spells CATSSTGVETQYF. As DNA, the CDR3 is TGTGCCACCAGCTCGACAGGGGTAGAGACCCAGTACTTC.

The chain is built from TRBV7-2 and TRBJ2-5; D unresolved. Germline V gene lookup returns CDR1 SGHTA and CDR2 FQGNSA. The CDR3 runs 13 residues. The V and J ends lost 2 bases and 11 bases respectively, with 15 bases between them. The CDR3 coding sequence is TGTGCCAGCAGCTTACTGGTGTTCAATGAGCAGTACTTC. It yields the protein CASSLLVFNEQYF.

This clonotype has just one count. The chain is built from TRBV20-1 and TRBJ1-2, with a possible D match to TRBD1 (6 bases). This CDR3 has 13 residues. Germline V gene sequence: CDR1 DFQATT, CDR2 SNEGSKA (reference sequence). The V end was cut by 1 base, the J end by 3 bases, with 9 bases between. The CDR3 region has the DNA TGCAGTGCTAGAGTACAGGGATACTATGGCTACACCTTC. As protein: CSARVQGYYGYTF.

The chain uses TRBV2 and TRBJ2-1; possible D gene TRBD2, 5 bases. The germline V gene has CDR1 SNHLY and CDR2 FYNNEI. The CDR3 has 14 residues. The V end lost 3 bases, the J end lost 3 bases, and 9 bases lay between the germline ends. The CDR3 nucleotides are TGTGCCAGCAGTGATGGGAGAAACTACAATGAGCAGTTCTTC. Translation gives CASSDGRNYNEQFF. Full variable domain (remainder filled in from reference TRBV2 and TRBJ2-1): EPEVTQTPSHQVTQMGQEVILRCVPISNHLYFYWYRQILGQKVEFLVSFYNNEISEKSEIFDDQFSVERPDGSNFTLKIRSTKLEDSAMYFCASSDGRNYNEQFFGPGTRLTVL.

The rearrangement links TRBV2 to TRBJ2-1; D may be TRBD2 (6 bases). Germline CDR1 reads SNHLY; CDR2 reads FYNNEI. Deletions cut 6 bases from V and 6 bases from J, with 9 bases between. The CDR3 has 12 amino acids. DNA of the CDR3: TGTGCCAGCAGGATGGGGGGCAATGAGCAGTTCTTC. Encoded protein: CASRMGGNEQFF.